A selection of T cell receptor beta chains follows, all from one sample in a study of shared clonotypes between healthy human individuals. Repertoires were generated with immunoSEQ multiplex PCR, while TCRdb's copy carries only in-frame clones and drops some. This sample has approximately 1.4 million clones, with approximately 98% found just once. The sample consisted of naive CD4+ T cells sorted from blood. Receptors originate from a man aged 25 to 40 in good health. Both conserved end residues are trimmed from each CDR3. The order of the fields is D gene, V gene, J gene, CDR3 protein. The D gene is left open where the match is weak.

>TRBD1|TRBV7-9|TRBJ2-7
ASTATDRGSYEQY
>-|TRBV18|TRBJ2-7
ASSPQLSRDEQY
>-|TRBV7-2|TRBJ2-5
ASSFRGAEETQY
>-|TRBV5-1|TRBJ1-4
ASSFDRNPEKLF
>-|TRBV7-9|TRBJ1-1
ASSPYNTLNTEAF
>TRBD1|TRBV7-2|TRBJ2-7
ASSLVGQYRQQY
>-|TRBV5-6|TRBJ2-5
ASRPFGQKETQY
>-|TRBV15|TRBJ1-4
ATSRDQGLELF
>TRBD1|TRBV7-3|TRBJ1-4
ASSPPNLNRGGPETTNEKLF
>-|TRBV29-1|TRBJ1-2
SGYSDSLGYT
>-|TRBV30|TRBJ1-3
ACTGFGNTIY
>TRBD2|TRBV7-3|TRBJ2-3
ASSSSGDTQY
>-|TRBV4-3|TRBJ2-2
ASSQDRRAGELF
>-|TRBV29-1|TRBJ1-1
SVDPRRDTEAF
>TRBD1|TRBV11-2|TRBJ1-2
ASSLEGTGYGYT
>-|TRBV30|TRBJ2-3
AWSVLLEDTQY
>TRBD1|TRBV29-1|TRBJ1-4
SVGGQGNRFGKKLF
>-|TRBV30|TRBJ2-3
AWMVTGFLDTQY
>TRBD2|TRBV13|TRBJ2-3
ASSYSGSTDTQY
>TRBD2|TRBV5-3|TRBJ2-2
ARSLASPSGSLSGELF
>-|TRBV14|TRBJ2-5
ASSQKETQY
>TRBD1|TRBV18|TRBJ2-1
ASSHRQGLYNEQF
>-|TRBV5-1|TRBJ2-7
ASSLDDYEQY
>-|TRBV18|TRBJ2-5
ASSPLSLSQETQY
>-|TRBV4-3|TRBJ2-1
ASSQERYNEQF
>-|TRBV2|TRBJ2-3
ASGAVTDTQY
>-|TRBV7-2|TRBJ2-7
ASSLDLMEQY
>-|TRBV19|TRBJ1-4
ASSIGLTQEKLF
>-|TRBV25-1|TRBJ2-2
AIYTGELF
>-|TRBV5-4|TRBJ1-5
ASSLGGNSNQPQH
>-|TRBV5-5|TRBJ1-1
ASRRGVQNTEAF
>-|TRBV6-1|TRBJ2-2
ASSLPSLTGELF
>TRBD1|TRBV6-5|TRBJ1-5
ASSPQGDQPQH